The T cell receptor (beta chain) under discussion was sequenced for a study of T-cell memory formation after mild COVID-19. Study-level background: TCR clusters were mostly confined to one donor each.

From the 5' RACE reads, TCRdb called clonotypes with MiXCR, one entry per CDR3 protein. The repertoire holds some 280,000 distinct CDR3 sequences, 15% to 20% seen once, with roughly 20% in the top ten. Study observations and caveats: Clones which contracted sat mainly in CM and EM if CD4+, and in EMRA if CD8+.

Germline V lookup: CDR1 SGHTA, CDR2 FQGTGA. This CDR3 has 14 residues. The V end was cut by 3 bases, the J end by 3 bases, with 9 bases between. In its sample, this clonotype was seen a few times. Its specificity is not known. The sequenced material came from PBMCs or a T cell subset sorted from them (not recorded which). This clonotype was obtained from a man younger than 35 who had mild COVID-19 (a few samples of this study predate the infection). Cell type and time point are not known. The chain recombines TRBV7-3 with TRBJ2-1; a possible D gene is TRBD2 (6 bases). The CDR3 DNA is TGTGCCAGCAGCTTGAGGCGGGGCTACAATGAGCAGTTCTTC. This encodes CASSLRRGYNEQFF.